This TCR beta chain was observed in a study of post-analysis software for immune sequencing data. Study details: Secondary progressive, relapsing-remitting and progressive-relapsing multiple sclerosis were among the included disease courses. Notes on the study in general: Included in a set of roughly five TRBV segments more frequent in patients than controls were TRBV5-6, TRBV5-1 and TRBV20-1.

Unique molecular identifiers were present in the TCR beta cDNA libraries. With about 0.95 to 11 million T cells as the source, some 510,000 cDNA molecules resulted. TCRdb processed the PCR reads anew with MiXCR; each CDR3 protein has one entry. The sample consists of 400,000 to 500,000 distinct CDR3 sequences, 30% to 40% of them appearing once. There are 15 residues in the CDR3. V dropped 0 bases and J dropped 1 base, with 11 bases sitting between them. Germline lookup yields CDR1 SGHRS and CDR2 YFSETQ. On this clonotype: Its antigen is still unknown.

The clonotype was recovered from a girl aged 2 to 10 with multiple sclerosis. The V call is TRBV5-1, the J call TRBJ2-7, with D tentatively TRBD1 (6 bases). Sequencing was performed on blood. CDR3 sequence (DNA): TGCGCCAGCAGCTTGGTTCAGGACAGTTCCTACGAGCAGTACTTC. It encodes CASSLVQDSSYEQYF.